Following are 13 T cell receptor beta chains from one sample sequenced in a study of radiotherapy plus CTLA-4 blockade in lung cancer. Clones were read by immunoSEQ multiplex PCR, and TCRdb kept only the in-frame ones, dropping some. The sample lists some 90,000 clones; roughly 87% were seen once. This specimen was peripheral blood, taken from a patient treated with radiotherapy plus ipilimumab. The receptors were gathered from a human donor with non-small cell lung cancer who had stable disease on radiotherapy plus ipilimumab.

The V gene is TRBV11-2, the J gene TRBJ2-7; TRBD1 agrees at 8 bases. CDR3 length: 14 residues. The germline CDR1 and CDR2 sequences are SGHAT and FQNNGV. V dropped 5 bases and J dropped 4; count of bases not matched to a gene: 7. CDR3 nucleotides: TGTGCCAGCAGCATGAGACAGGGGAAATACGAGCAGTACTTC. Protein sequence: CASSMRQGKYEQYF.

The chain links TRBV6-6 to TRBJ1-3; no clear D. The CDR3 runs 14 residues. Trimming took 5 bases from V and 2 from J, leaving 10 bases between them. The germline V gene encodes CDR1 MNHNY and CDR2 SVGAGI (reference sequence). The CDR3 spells CASSRDTAGNTIYF. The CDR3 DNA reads TGTGCCAGCAGTAGAGACACCGCTGGAAACACCATATATTTT.

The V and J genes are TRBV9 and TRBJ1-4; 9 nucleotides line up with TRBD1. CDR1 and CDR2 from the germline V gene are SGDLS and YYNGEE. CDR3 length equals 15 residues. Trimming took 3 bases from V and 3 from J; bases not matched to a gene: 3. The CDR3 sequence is CASSDTGGPNEKLFF. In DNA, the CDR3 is TGTGCCAGCAGCGACACAGGGGGCCCTAATGAAAAACTGTTTTTT.

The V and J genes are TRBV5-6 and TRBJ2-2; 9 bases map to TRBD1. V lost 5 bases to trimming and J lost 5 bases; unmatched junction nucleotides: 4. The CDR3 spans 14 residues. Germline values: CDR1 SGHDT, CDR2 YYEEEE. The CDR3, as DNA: TGTGCCAGCAGTACCGGGACAGGGACCGGGGAGCTGTTTTTT. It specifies CASSTGTGTGELFF.

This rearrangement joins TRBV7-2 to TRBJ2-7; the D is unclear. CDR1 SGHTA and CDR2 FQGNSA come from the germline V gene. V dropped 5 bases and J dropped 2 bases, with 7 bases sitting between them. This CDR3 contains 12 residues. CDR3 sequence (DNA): TGTGCCAGCAGCAAGGCGACCTACGAGCAGTACTTC. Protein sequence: CASSKATYEQYF.

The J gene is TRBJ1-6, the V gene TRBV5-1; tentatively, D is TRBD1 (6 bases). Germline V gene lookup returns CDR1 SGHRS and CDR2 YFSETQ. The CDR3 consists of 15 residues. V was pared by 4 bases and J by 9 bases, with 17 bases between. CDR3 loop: CASSDSLQGTSPLHF. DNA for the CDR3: TGCGCCAGCAGCGATAGTCTACAGGGTACTTCACCCCTCCACTTT.

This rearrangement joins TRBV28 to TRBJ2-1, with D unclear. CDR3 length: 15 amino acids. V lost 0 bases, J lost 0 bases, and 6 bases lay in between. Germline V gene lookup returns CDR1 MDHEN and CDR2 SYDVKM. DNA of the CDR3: TGTGCCAGCAGTTTATGGGGTAGCTCCTACAATGAGCAGTTCTTC. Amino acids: CASSLWGSSYNEQFF.

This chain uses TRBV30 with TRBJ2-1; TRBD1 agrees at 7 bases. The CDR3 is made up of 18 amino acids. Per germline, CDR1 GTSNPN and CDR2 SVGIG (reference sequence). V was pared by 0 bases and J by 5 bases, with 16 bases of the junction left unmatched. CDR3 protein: CAWSVLSFRGQSNNEQFF. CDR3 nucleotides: TGTGCCTGGAGTGTACTTAGTTTTCGGGGACAGTCTAACAATGAGCAGTTCTTC.

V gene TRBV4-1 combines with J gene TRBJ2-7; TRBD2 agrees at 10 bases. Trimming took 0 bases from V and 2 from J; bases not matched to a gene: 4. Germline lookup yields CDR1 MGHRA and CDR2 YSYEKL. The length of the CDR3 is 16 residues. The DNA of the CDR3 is TGCGCCAGCAGCCAAGAAGTCACTAGCGGGGCCTACGAGCAGTACTTC. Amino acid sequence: CASSQEVTSGAYEQYF.

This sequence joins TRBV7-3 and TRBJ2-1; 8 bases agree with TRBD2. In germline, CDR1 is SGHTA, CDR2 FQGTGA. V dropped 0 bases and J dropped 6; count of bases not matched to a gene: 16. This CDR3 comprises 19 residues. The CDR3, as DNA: TGTGCCAGCAGCTTAACAGGCGCCCAGGGGACTAGAGTTCTCAATGAGCAGTTCTTC. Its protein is CASSLTGAQGTRVLNEQFF.

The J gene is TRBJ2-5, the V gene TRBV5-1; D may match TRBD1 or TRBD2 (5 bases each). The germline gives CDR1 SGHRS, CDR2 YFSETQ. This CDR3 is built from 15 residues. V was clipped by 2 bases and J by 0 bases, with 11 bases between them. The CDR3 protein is CASSFGASNQETQYF. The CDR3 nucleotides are TGCGCCAGCAGCTTCGGGGCCAGTAACCAAGAGACCCAGTACTTC.

The CDR3 sequence: CASSLGTEYQPQHF. CDR3 sequence (DNA): TGTGCCAGCAGCTTGGGGACGGAGTATCAGCCCCAGCATTTT. The rearrangement links TRBV5-6 to TRBJ1-5; no firm D call. From germline, CDR1 is SGHDT and CDR2 YYEEEE. The CDR3 sequence is 14 residues long. Trimming removed 0 bases at V and 5 bases at J, with 9 bases between.

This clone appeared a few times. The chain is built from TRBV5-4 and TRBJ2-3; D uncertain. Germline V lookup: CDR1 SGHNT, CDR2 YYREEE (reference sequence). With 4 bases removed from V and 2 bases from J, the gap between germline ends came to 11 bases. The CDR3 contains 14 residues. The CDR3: CASSPRINTDTQYF. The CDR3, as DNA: TGTGCCAGCAGCCCAAGGATCAACACAGATACGCAGTATTTT.